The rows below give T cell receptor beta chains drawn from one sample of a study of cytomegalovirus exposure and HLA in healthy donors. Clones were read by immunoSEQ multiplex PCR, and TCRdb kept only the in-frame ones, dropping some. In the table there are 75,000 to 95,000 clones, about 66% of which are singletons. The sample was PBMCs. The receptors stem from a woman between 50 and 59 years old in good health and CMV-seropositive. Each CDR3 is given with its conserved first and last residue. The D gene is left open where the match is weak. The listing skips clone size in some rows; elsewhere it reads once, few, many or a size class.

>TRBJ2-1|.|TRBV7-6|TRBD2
TGTGCCAGCAGCCCAAGCGGGGGGGCCCACAATGAGCAGTTCTTC
CASSPSGGAHNEQFF
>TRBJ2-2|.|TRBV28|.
TGTGCCAGCAGTTTACCAGGGGATGGACTGAACACCGGGGAGCTGTTTTTT
CASSLPGDGLNTGELFF
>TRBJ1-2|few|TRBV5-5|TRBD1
TGTGCCAGCAGCCTAGACAGGGCTACTCTTCCAGGCTTAATTGGCTACACCTTC
CASSLDRATLPGLIGYTF
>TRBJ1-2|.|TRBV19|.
TGTGCCAGTAGTATGACAGGACTTATCTATGGCTACACCTTC
CASSMTGLIYGYTF
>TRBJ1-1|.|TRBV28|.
TGTGCCAGCACTTCTTTGGTTTTGTTCGGGGAGAACACTGAAGCTTTCTTT
CASTSLVLFGENTEAFF
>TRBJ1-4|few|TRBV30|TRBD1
TGTGCCTGGAACCGGGGACAGATTAATGAAAAACTGTTTTTT
CAWNRGQINEKLFF
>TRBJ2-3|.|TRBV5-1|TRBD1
TGCGCCAGCAGCTTCACTACAGGGGAACTGGCTACGCAGTATTTT
CASSFTTGELATQYF
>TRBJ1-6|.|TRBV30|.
TGTGCCTGGGGAAGACAGAATTACAATTCACCCCTCCACTTT
CAWGRQNYNSPLHF
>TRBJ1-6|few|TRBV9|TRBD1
TGTGCCAGCAGCGTAGCTGGGACAGGTAGTTCACCCCTCCACTTT
CASSVAGTGSSPLHF
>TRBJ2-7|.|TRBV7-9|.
TGTGCCAGCAGCTCCGGGGTACACTACGAGCAGTACTTC
CASSSGVHYEQYF
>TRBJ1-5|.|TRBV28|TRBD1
TGTGCCAGCAGCTTGGGACAGGACAATCAGCCCCAGCATTTT
CASSLGQDNQPQHF
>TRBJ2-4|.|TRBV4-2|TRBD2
TGTGCCAGCAGCCAAGTGGGAAGCGGGGGGTCCTTAGCCAAAAACATTCAGTACTTC
CASSQVGSGGSLAKNIQYF
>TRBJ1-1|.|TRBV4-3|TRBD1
TGCGCCAGCAGCTCGCGACAGGGGGGGTCTAACACTGAAGCTTTCTTT
CASSSRQGGSNTEAFF
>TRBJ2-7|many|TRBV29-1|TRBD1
TGCAGCGTTTGGACAGGCTACGAGCAGTACTTC
CSVWTGYEQYF
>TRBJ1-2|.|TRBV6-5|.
TGTGCCAGCAGTTACTCGATCAGGAGGGTATCTCGTGGCTACACCTTC
CASSYSIRRVSRGYTF
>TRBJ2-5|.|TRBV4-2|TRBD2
TGTGCCAGCAGCCAAGGGGGGACTAGACAAGAGACCCAGTACTTC
CASSQGGTRQETQYF
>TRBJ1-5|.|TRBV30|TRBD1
TGTGCCTCCCAGGACAGGTGGGATCAGCCCCAGCATTTT
CASQDRWDQPQHF
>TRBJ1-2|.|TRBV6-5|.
TGTGCCAGCAGTTACTCCCTGGGAGCTAACTATGGCTACACCTTC
CASSYSLGANYGYTF
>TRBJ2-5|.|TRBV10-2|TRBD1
TGCGCCAGCATGGATAATACAGGGGAAGAGACCCAGTACTTC
CASMDNTGEETQYF
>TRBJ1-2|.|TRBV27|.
TGTGCCAGCAGGATAGGGACAAGAGGAGGTGATGGCTACACCTTC
CASRIGTRGGDGYTF
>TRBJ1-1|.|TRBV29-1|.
TGCAGCGTTGTCAGGAACACTGAAGCTTTCTTT
CSVVRNTEAFF
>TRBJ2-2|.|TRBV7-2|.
TGTGCCAGCAGCACGGGTTACACCGGGGAGCTGTTTTTT
CASSTGYTGELFF
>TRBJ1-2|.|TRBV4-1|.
TGCGCCAGCAGCCAAGCCGAGGGGGTCTCCTATGGCTACACCTTC
CASSQAEGVSYGYTF
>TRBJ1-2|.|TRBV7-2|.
TGTGCCAGCAGCTTCCCACAGGGCCGTAGCTATGGCTACACCTTC
CASSFPQGRSYGYTF
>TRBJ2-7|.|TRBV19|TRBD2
TGTGCCACTAGACTAGCGAGTGCCTACGAGCAGTACTTC
CATRLASAYEQYF
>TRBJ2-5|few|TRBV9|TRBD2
TGTGCCAGCAGCGGCCTAGCGGGGAGCCAAGAGACCCAGTACTTC
CASSGLAGSQETQYF
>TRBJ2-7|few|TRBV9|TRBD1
TGTGCCAGCAGCACCACGGGACAGGTTTACGAGCAGTACTTC
CASSTTGQVYEQYF
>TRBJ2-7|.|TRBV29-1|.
TGCAGCGTTGAAGTAACGGGAAGCTCCTACGAGCAGTACTTC
CSVEVTGSSYEQYF
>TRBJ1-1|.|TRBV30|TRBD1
TGTGCCTGGAGCCCCCCTGGAGGCAGGGGGCTGTCCGATGAAGCTTTCTTT
CAWSPPGGRGLSDEAFF